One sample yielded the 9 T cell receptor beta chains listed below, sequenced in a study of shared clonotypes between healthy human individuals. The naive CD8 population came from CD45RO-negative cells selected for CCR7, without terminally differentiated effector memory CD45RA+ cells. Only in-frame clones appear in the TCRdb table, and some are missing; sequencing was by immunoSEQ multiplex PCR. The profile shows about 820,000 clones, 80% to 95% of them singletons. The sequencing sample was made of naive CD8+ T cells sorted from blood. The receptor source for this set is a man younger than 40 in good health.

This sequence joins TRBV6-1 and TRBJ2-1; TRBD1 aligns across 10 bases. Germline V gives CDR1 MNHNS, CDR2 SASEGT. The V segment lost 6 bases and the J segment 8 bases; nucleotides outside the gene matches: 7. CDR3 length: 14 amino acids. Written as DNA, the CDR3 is TGTGCCAGCAGAGAGGGACAGGGGTTCGATGAGCAGTTCTTC. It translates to CASREGQGFDEQFF.

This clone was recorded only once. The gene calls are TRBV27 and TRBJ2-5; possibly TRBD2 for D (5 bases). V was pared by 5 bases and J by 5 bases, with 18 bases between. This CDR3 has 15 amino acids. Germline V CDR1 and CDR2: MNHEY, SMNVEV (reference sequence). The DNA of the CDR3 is TGTGCCAGCAGTCTTGTGGCGGGCCCCCTCGAGACCCAGTACTTC. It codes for CASSLVAGPLETQYF.

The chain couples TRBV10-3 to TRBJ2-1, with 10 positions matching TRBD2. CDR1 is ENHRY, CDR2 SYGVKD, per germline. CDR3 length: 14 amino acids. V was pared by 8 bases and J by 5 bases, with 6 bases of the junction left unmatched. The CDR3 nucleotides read TGTGCCATCCACGGGACTAGCGACCACAATGAGCAGTTCTTC. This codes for CAIHGTSDHNEQFF.

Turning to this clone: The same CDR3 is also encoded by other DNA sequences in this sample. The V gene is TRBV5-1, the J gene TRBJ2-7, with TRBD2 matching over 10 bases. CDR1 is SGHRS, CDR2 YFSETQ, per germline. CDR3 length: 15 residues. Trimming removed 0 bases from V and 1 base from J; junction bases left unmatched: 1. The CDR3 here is CASSLGLAGSYEQYF. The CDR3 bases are TGCGCCAGCAGCTTGGGACTAGCGGGTTCCTACGAGCAGTACTTC.

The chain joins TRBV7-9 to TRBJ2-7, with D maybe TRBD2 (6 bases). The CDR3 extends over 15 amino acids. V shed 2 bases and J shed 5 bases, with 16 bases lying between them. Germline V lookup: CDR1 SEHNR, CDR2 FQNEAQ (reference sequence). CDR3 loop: CASSLIPSESHEQYF. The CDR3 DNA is TGTGCCAGCAGCTTAATTCCTAGCGAGTCCCACGAGCAGTACTTC.

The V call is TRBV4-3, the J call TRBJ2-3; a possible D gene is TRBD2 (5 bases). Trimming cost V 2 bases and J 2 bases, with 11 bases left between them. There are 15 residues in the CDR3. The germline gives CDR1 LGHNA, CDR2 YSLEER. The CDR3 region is CASSQREGLTDTQYF. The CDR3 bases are TGCGCCAGCAGCCAACGAGAGGGCCTCACAGATACGCAGTATTTT.

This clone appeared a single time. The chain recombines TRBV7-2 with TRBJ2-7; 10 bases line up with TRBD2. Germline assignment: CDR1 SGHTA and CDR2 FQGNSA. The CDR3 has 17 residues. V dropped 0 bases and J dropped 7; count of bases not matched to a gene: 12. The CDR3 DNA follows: TGTGCCAGCAGCTTAGCGCTAGCGGGAGAACCCTCCCAAGAGCAGTACTTC. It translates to CASSLALAGEPSQEQYF.

The DNA of the CDR3 is TGCAGCGTTGTCTGGACTAGCGGGAGGGTAACAGATACGCAGTATTTT. This gives the protein CSVVWTSGRVTDTQYF. The chain is built from TRBV29-1 and TRBJ2-3; 15 nucleotides match TRBD2. The CDR3 spans 16 residues. The V gene end was trimmed by 4 bases and the J gene end by 3 bases; junction bases not matched to a gene: 5. CDR1 and CDR2 (germline): SQVTM, ANQGSEA.

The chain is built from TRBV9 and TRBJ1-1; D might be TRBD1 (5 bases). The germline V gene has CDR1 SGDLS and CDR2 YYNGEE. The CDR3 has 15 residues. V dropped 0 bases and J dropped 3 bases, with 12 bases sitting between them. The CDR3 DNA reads TGTGCCAGCAGCGTAGTTAGGGGTTTTGACACTGAAGCTTTCTTT. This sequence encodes CASSVVRGFDTEAFF.